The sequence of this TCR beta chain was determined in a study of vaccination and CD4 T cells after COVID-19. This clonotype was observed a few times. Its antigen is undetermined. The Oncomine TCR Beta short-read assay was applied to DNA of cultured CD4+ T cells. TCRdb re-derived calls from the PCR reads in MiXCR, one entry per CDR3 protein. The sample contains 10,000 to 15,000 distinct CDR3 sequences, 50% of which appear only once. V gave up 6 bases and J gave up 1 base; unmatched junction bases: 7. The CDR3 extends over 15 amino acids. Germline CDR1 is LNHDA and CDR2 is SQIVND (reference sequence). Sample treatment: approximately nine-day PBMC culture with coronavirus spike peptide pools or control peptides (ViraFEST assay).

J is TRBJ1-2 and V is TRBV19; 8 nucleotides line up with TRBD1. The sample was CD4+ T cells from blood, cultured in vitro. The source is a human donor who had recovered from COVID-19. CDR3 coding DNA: TGTGCCAGTAGATTGACAGGGGCGAATAACTATGGCTACACCTTC. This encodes CASRLTGANNYGYTF.